The 27 T cell receptor beta chains below all came from one sample that was sequenced in a study of blood T cell repertoires in COVID-19. Libraries were prepared by immunoSEQ multiplex PCR; TCRdb keeps only in-frame clonotypes and omits some of them. The table lists tens of thousands of clones, roughly 89% of them singletons, with over 4% in the top ten. The sample taken for sequencing was peripheral blood. These receptors were taken from a man aged 55 to 69 with active COVID-19.

This chain links TRBV6-5 with TRBJ2-1, with a tentative D call TRBD2 (5 bases). Germline CDR1 is MNHEY and CDR2 is SVGAGI. The CDR3 loop spans 15 amino acids. Trimming took off 8 bases at V and 8 bases at J, with 22 bases between the two ends. In nucleotides, the CDR3 is TGTGCCAGCGCTAGTGGCGGATCGGGAAGGGATGAGCAGTTCTTC. It translates to CASASGGSGRDEQFF.

The genes are TRBV12-3 or TRBV12-4 and TRBJ1-2; unclear D gene. The CDR3 is made up of 11 amino acids. Trimming removed 6 bases from V and 8 bases from J, with 10 bases in between. CDR3 in amino acids: CASRNLAGYTF. The CDR3 nucleotides read TGTGCCAGCAGGAACCTTGCGGGCTACACCTTC.

This clone was observed once. The DNA of the CDR3 is TGTGCCAGCAGCTTGACAGTCGGCCACACAGATACGCAGTATTTT. It yields the protein CASSLTVGHTDTQYF. The chain employs TRBV5-4 and TRBJ2-3; D gene ambiguous. V lost 1 base to trimming and J lost 2 bases, with 11 bases between them. The CDR3 spans 15 residues. Germline V gene data show CDR1 as SGHNT and CDR2 as YYREEE (reference sequence).

V is TRBV7-8 and J is TRBJ1-3; TRBD1 aligns across 7 bases. V lost 3 bases, J lost 0 bases, and 5 bases stayed unmatched. The CDR3 length is 16 residues. Germline V CDR1 and CDR2: SGHVS, FQNEAQ. CDR3 coding DNA: TGTGCCAGCAGCTTCCTCAGGGGGAGCTCTGGAAACACCATATATTTT. Its translation is CASSFLRGSSGNTIYF.

The gene calls are TRBV28 and TRBJ2-5; TRBD2 matches 16 bases. V lost 3 bases, J lost 10 bases, and 2 bases stayed unmatched. The germline gives CDR1 MDHEN, CDR2 SYDVKM. This CDR3 has 14 amino acids. For the CDR3, the DNA is TGTGCCAGCAGTTTGGGACTAGCGGGAGGGGGCCAGTACTTC. Its protein product is CASSLGLAGGGQYF.

The CDR3 reads CATSFAKNTEAFF. DNA of the CDR3: TGTGCCACCAGCTTCGCGAAGAACACTGAAGCTTTCTTT. This chain uses TRBV15 with TRBJ1-1; D unresolved. V was cut by 5 bases and J by 1 base, with 8 bases left in between. CDR3 length: 13 amino acids. The germline V gene encodes CDR1 LNHNV and CDR2 YYDKDF (reference sequence).

The chain carries TRBV7-2 and TRBJ1-4; D unclear. The ends were cut back, 4 bases at V and 5 bases at J, with 20 bases in the middle. In germline, CDR1 is SGHTA, CDR2 FQGNSA. CDR3 length equals 17 residues. The CDR3 sequence: CASSSRYSGGENEKLFF. As DNA, the CDR3 is TGTGCCAGCAGCTCCCGTTATAGTGGCGGCGAGAATGAAAAACTGTTTTTT.

The genes are TRBV5-1 and TRBJ2-7, with TRBD1 matching over 10 bases. Germline V CDR1 and CDR2: SGHRS, YFSETQ. This CDR3 is built from 15 residues. The J segment lost 4 bases and the V segment lost 0 bases, leaving 4 bases of the junction unmatched. DNA for the CDR3: TGCGCCAGCAGCTTGGGAGGGACAGGGGCATACGAGCAGTACTTC. Translation gives CASSLGGTGAYEQYF.

V and J are TRBV24-1 and TRBJ2-5; 7 nucleotides match TRBD2. The CDR3 totals 14 residues. Germline V gene lookup returns CDR1 KGHDR and CDR2 SFDVKD. Trimming removed 9 bases from V and 5 bases from J; junction bases left unmatched: 11. The CDR3 bases are TGTGCCACCGGGGGGGGTGCAGATGGGGAGACCCAGTACTTC. Translation: CATGGGADGETQYF.

V is TRBV19 and J is TRBJ2-5, with 11 bases identical to TRBD2. This CDR3 comprises 15 residues. The junction had 6 bases not matched to a gene; V was cut back by 4 bases and J by 5 bases. Per the germline V gene, CDR1 is LNHDA and CDR2 is SQIVND (reference sequence). The CDR3 here is CASSKTSGETETQYF. The CDR3 nucleotides read TGTGCCAGTAGTAAGACTAGCGGGGAGACGGAGACCCAGTACTTC. The complete variable domain, with remaining parts taken from reference TRBV19 and TRBJ2-5, reads DGGITQSPKYLFRKEGQNVTLSCEQNLNHDAMYWYRQDPGQGLRLIYYSQIVNDFQKGDIAEGYSVSREKKESFPLTVTSAQKNPTAFYLCASSKTSGETETQYFGPGTRLLVL.

The V call is TRBV6-5, the J call TRBJ1-1, with 8 nucleotides matching TRBD1. This CDR3 region has 14 residues. The V gene's germline CDR1 is MNHEY and CDR2 SVGAGI. Trimming cost V 2 bases and J 3 bases; bases outside gene matches: 2. CDR3 residues: CASSYAGGYTEAFF. The DNA for the CDR3 is TGTGCCAGCAGTTACGCAGGGGGCTACACTGAAGCTTTCTTT.

The DNA of the CDR3 is TGTGCCAGCAGCTTGCAACAGGGTAGCACAGATACGCAGTATTTT. Its protein is CASSLQQGSTDTQYF. The genes are TRBV5-6 and TRBJ2-3; TRBD1 is a possible D gene (6 bases). The germline CDR1 and CDR2 sequences are SGHDT and YYEEEE. Trimming stripped 1 base from V and 0 bases from J, with 9 bases between. This CDR3 spans 15 amino acids.

This chain uses TRBV28 with TRBJ2-3; TRBD2 matches 10 bases. Looked up from germline, CDR1 is MDHEN and CDR2 is SYDVKM. The CDR3 contains 16 residues. Trimming at V came to 2 bases and at J to 2 bases, leaving 4 bases not matched to a gene. In DNA form, the CDR3 reads TGTGCCAGCAGTTTAGCGGGACTAGCGATCACAGATACGCAGTATTTT. It is translated as CASSLAGLAITDTQYF.

The V call is TRBV19, the J call TRBJ2-3, with a possible D match to TRBD2 (5 bases). From germline, CDR1 is LNHDA and CDR2 SQIVND (reference sequence). The germline V and J ends were trimmed by 7 bases and 1 base, with 15 bases remaining between them. The CDR3 is 15 residues long. Written as DNA, the CDR3 is TGTGCCAGTAATCTTGGGAGTCACGGCACAGATACGCAGTATTTT. Amino acid sequence: CASNLGSHGTDTQYF.

The gene calls are TRBV19 and TRBJ1-4, with 8 nucleotides matching TRBD1. This CDR3 spans 13 amino acids. Germline CDR1 is LNHDA and CDR2 is SQIVND (reference sequence). The V gene end was trimmed by 7 bases and the J gene end by 8 bases; junction bases not matched to a gene: 6. The CDR3 protein is CASTGGWDEKLFF. The CDR3 DNA reads as TGTGCCAGTACAGGGGGCTGGGACGAAAAACTGTTTTTT.

This chain connects TRBV4-2 to TRBJ2-1, with D possibly TRBD1 on 6 matching bases. This CDR3 has 17 amino acids. CDR1 is LGHNA and CDR2 is YNFKEQ in the germline V gene. The ends were cut back, 7 bases at V and 0 bases at J, with 19 bases in the middle. The CDR3 DNA is TGTGCCAGCACCGCAGGGGTCACACTGAGCTCCTACAATGAGCAGTTCTTC. It encodes CASTAGVTLSSYNEQFF.

This chain uses TRBV6-4 with TRBJ2-3; 7 nucleotides match TRBD2. CDR3 length: 14 amino acids. J gave up 6 bases and V 6 bases, and 9 bases lay outside the gene matches. Germline CDR1 reads MRHNA; CDR2 reads SNTAGT. CDR3 DNA: TGTGCCAGCAGCCAATCGATGGGGGGGGATACGCAGTATTTT. The encoded protein is CASSQSMGGDTQYF.

This chain links TRBV5-6 with TRBJ1-1, with 8 bases aligning to TRBD1. V lost 1 base to trimming and J lost 4 bases; unmatched junction nucleotides: 6. The germline CDR1 and CDR2 sequences are SGHDT and YYEEEE. This CDR3 has 15 amino acids. The CDR3 loop reads CASSLRQGRVTEAFF. CDR3 sequence (DNA): TGTGCCAGCAGCTTGAGACAGGGGAGAGTCACTGAAGCTTTCTTT.

The chain recombines TRBV28 with TRBJ1-5; D remains ambiguous. Trimming left V 6 bases short and J 7 bases short, with 7 bases between. Germline CDR1 MDHEN, CDR2 SYDVKM. The CDR3 contains 11 residues. The CDR3 nucleotides read TGTGCCAGCAGCCGGTCGCAGCCCCAGCATTTT. It translates to CASSRSQPQHF.

Of note for this clone: One end of the junction varies from germline; a read error may be responsible. This chain connects TRBV3-1 (or the pseudogene TRBV3-2) to TRBJ2-7; TRBD2 is a possible D gene (5 bases). Germline assignment: CDR1 LGHDT and CDR2 YNNKEL (reference sequence). This CDR3 has 11 residues. The CDR3 DNA reads as TGTGCCAGCAGCCAAGGGGCTTCTAGGGAGTTC. This sequence encodes CASSQGASREF.

V is TRBV4-1 and J is TRBJ1-5; 7 positions match TRBD1. The CDR3 extends over 15 amino acids. The germline V gene encodes CDR1 MGHRA and CDR2 YSYEKL. The ends lost 2 bases at V and 4 bases at J; junction bases unmatched: 5. DNA for the CDR3: TGCGCCAGCAGCCAACACGAACAGGGGAATCAGCCCCAGCATTTT. This translates into CASSQHEQGNQPQHF.

The chain employs TRBV28 and TRBJ2-4; 10 bases are shared with TRBD2. Germline V gene data show CDR1 as MDHEN and CDR2 as SYDVKM. The CDR3 is 16 amino acids. V dropped 4 bases and J dropped 3; count of bases not matched to a gene: 6. This CDR3 is CASSSPAGGVKNIQYF. Here the CDR3 DNA reads TGTGCCAGCAGTTCTCCAGCGGGAGGGGTCAAAAACATTCAGTACTTC. Full variable domain (rest looked up from reference TRBV28 and TRBJ2-4): DVKVTQSSRYLVKRTGEKVFLECVQDMDHENMFWYRQDPGLGLRLIYFSYDVKMKEKGDIPEGYSVSREKKERFSLILESASTNQTSMYLCASSSPAGGVKNIQYFGAGTRLSVL.

The gene calls are TRBV19 and TRBJ1-5, with D uncertain. With 1 base removed from V and 7 bases from J, the gap between germline ends came to 14 bases. Germline CDR1 and CDR2: LNHDA and SQIVND (reference sequence). This CDR3 spans 15 amino acids. CDR3 amino acids: CASSIGRGAGQPQHF. In nucleotides, the CDR3 is TGTGCCAGTAGTATAGGGCGGGGAGCTGGGCAGCCCCAGCATTTT.

CDR3 sequence: CASSPGGVGNYGYTF. Written as DNA, the CDR3 is TGTGCCAGCAGTCCAGGGGGCGTGGGAAACTATGGCTACACCTTC. The chain is built from TRBV28 and TRBJ1-2; 8 nucleotides agree with TRBD1. The ends lost 5 bases at V and 2 bases at J; junction bases unmatched: 7. In germline, CDR1 is MDHEN, CDR2 SYDVKM. This CDR3 is built from 15 residues.

The chain uses TRBV10-3 and TRBJ2-5; TRBD2 aligns across 7 bases. With 0 bases clipped from V and 5 bases from J, the junction kept 3 bases outside the gene matches. CDR3 size: 14 residues. Germline V gene lookup returns CDR1 ENHRY and CDR2 SYGVKD. The CDR3 is CAISESWGGETQYF. CDR3 sequence (DNA): TGTGCCATCAGTGAGTCGTGGGGGGGTGAGACCCAGTACTTC.

The chain is built from TRBV29-1 and TRBJ2-1; 13 bases fit TRBD2. Germline assignment: CDR1 SQVTM and CDR2 ANQGSEA. Trimming cost V 6 bases and J 7 bases; bases outside gene matches: 6. This CDR3 spans 14 amino acids. Written as DNA, the CDR3 is TGCAGCGTAGGACTAGCGGGAGTGGAGAATGAGCAGTTCTTC. It yields the protein CSVGLAGVENEQFF.

This chain uses TRBV3-1 (or the pseudogene TRBV3-2) with TRBJ2-3, with 12 nucleotides matching TRBD2. Germline assignment: CDR1 LGHDT and CDR2 YNNKEL (reference sequence). The V segment lost 4 bases and the J segment 3 bases; nucleotides outside the gene matches: 2. CDR3 length equals 15 residues. CDR3 in amino acids: CASSPTSGSTDTQYF. The CDR3 DNA reads as TGTGCCAGCAGCCCGACTAGCGGGAGTACAGATACGCAGTATTTT.